The entry below describes one TCR beta chain. This may come from a read error, since a much larger clone is one base off. The V end was cut by 0 bases, the J end by 5 bases, with 10 bases between. The V gene's germline CDR1 is KGHSY and CDR2 FQNENV. The CDR3 is made up of 14 amino acids. Genomic DNA templated the TCR beta VDJ and CDR3 profiling. Each CDR3 protein gets one entry after TCRdb re-called the reads with MiXCR. The sample lists 150,000 to 180,000 distinct CDR3 sequences, roughly 49% occurring once. This entry belongs to a study of CD8+CD57+ T cells in acquired aplastic anemia. The overall study: The sorted CD4+ and CD8+ cells yielded an average around 3.2 ug of DNA.

The patients chosen for sequencing had shown expansion of CD8+CD57+ cells (detected by flow cytometry). The chain employs TRBV16 and TRBJ1-2; no clear D. This receptor was identified in a human donor with aplastic anemia. Sequencing input: sorted CD4+, CD8+, or CD8+CD57+ T cells (not recorded which) from PBMCs. CDR3: CASSQSKVLYGYTF. DNA for the CDR3: TGTGCCAGCAGCCAATCTAAGGTCCTGTATGGCTACACCTTC.